The clone carrying this TCR beta chain was picked up many times. Its specificity is unknown. Germline CDR1 is KGHDR and CDR2 is SFDVKD. The CDR3 loop spans 16 amino acids. Trimming left V 4 bases short and J 0 bases short, with 13 bases between. Indicated time point: newly diagnosed GD, antithyroid drugs for less than 3 months. The authors made the TCR library using RNA they extracted from PBMCs. Graves' disease diagnosis was established per American Thyroid Association guidelines. The sample comes from a study of regulatory T cells in long-lasting Graves disease. Study-level results: Persistent disease was characterized by preferential usage of TRBV28, TRBJ1-2 and TRBJ2-5. Between persistent patients, roughly 2,600 public clonotypes were shared, exceeding the 900 to 1,000 shared between new patients.

Construction of the TCR beta libraries employed iRepertoire HTBI primers in conjunction with Arm-PCR of CDR3 regions. Original methodology: Identified across the samples were some 67 TRBV segments and about 14 TRBJ segments. TCRdb called the multiplex PCR reads again in MiXCR, with one record for every CDR3 protein. In this record, the V and J calls reflect TCRdb's handling and not the investigators' own analysis. The profile shows approximately 230,000 distinct CDR3 sequences, approximately 16% of them singletons. The sequencing used peripheral blood mononuclear cells (PBMCs), collected at new diagnosis, from a patient treated with antithyroid drugs. This TCR was recovered from a female donor with Graves disease. V is TRBV24-1 and J is TRBJ2-3; a possible D gene is TRBD1 (6 bases). This CDR3 is CATSEARDTSTDTQYF. DNA of the CDR3: TGTGCCACCAGTGAGGCCCGGGACACAAGCACAGATACGCAGTATTTT.